One and the same sample provided the 21 T cell receptor beta chains below, sequenced in a study of cytomegalovirus exposure and HLA in healthy donors. A multiplex PCR was run with 60 Vbeta primers and 13 Jbeta primers. The data were produced by immunoSEQ multiplex PCR, yet TCRdb's version contains in-frame clones alone and is incomplete. The table records 120,000 or so clones, 80% of them present only once. The sample consisted of PBMCs. These receptors all come from a man aged 30 to 39 in good health and CMV-seropositive.

The genes are TRBV27 and TRBJ2-1; 11 nucleotides match TRBD2. The trim removed 5 bases at V and 4 bases at J, leaving 4 bases unmatched. The CDR3 sequence is 15 residues long. The germline CDR1 and CDR2 sequences are MNHEY and SMNVEV (reference sequence). The CDR3: CASSTGLAVYNEQFF. The CDR3 nucleotides are TGTGCCAGCAGTACGGGACTAGCGGTATACAATGAGCAGTTCTTC.

This sequence joins TRBV10-3 and TRBJ2-5, with 9 bases that match TRBD2. The V gene end was trimmed by 0 bases and the J gene end by 4 bases; junction bases not matched to a gene: 12. The CDR3 has 18 amino acids. Per germline, CDR1 ENHRY and CDR2 SYGVKD. The CDR3: CAISESGGGASESETQYF. The CDR3, as DNA: TGTGCCATCAGTGAGTCAGGCGGGGGGGCTTCCGAATCAGAGACCCAGTACTTC.

The V and J genes are TRBV6-6 and TRBJ1-4; 10 bases are a match to TRBD1. CDR1 is MNHNY and CDR2 is SVGAGI in the germline V gene (reference sequence). Unmatched junction bases numbered 13, after V lost 7 bases and J lost 8 bases. The CDR3 loop spans 16 amino acids. The CDR3 DNA is TGTGCCAGCATCAACCCGACCGGGACAGGGGTGGAAAAACTGTTTTTT. Protein sequence: CASINPTGTGVEKLFF.

The sample holds one count of this clone. V and J are TRBV7-3 and TRBJ2-5; perhaps TRBD2 as D (7 bases). Per the germline V gene, CDR1 is SGHTA and CDR2 is FQGTGA. The CDR3 is 15 residues long. The V end was cut by 4 bases, the J end by 5 bases, with 17 bases between. CDR3 residues: CASSSNLGGRETQYF. The CDR3 DNA sequence: TGTGCCAGCAGCTCCAATCTCGGGGGGCGGGAGACCCAGTACTTC.

The chain recombines TRBV9 with TRBJ2-2, with unresolved D. V shed 4 bases and J shed 3 bases, with 7 bases lying between them. This CDR3 has 13 amino acids. Germline lookup yields CDR1 SGDLS and CDR2 YYNGEE. CDR3 loop: CASSPRDTGELFF. In DNA, the CDR3 is TGTGCCAGCAGCCCCCGAGACACCGGGGAGCTGTTTTTT. Together with reference TRBV9 and TRBJ2-2, the CDR3 gives the full variable domain: DSGVTQTPKHLITATGQRVTLRCSPRSGDLSVYWYQQSLDQGLQFLIQYYNGEERAKGNILERFSAQQFPDLHSELNLSSLELGDSALYFCASSPRDTGELFFGEGSRLTVL.

This chain uses TRBV25-1 with TRBJ1-2; a possible D gene is TRBD1 (5 bases). V lost 4 bases to trimming and J lost 2 bases, with 17 bases between them. Germline assignment: CDR1 MGHDK and CDR2 SYGVNS. The CDR3 loop spans 16 amino acids. The CDR3 loop reads CASSALRGGGNYGYTF. The CDR3 DNA follows: TGTGCCAGCAGTGCTCTCCGCGGGGGAGGGAACTATGGCTACACCTTC.

The V call is TRBV27, the J call TRBJ1-6, with 7 bases identical to TRBD1. This CDR3 has 15 amino acids. The germline V gene encodes CDR1 MNHEY and CDR2 SMNVEV (reference sequence). Unmatched junction bases numbered 4, after V lost 0 bases and J lost 8 bases. The DNA of the CDR3 is TGTGCCAGCAGTTTATCAGGGGGCGCGGATTCACCCCTCCACTTT. It yields the protein CASSLSGGADSPLHF.

Details on this clone: One end of the junction does not line up with germline, which may come from a read error. The chain has TRBV4-1 and TRBJ2-3; D possibly corresponds to TRBD2 (6 bases). CDR3 size: 14 residues. Germline values: CDR1 MGHRA, CDR2 YSYEKL. The CDR3 region is CASSQVRLGDTQYF. DNA of the CDR3: TGTGCCAGCAGCCAGGTTAGACTAGGGGATACGCAGTATTTT.

The V call is TRBV11-3, the J call TRBJ2-1; D possibly corresponds to TRBD1 (5 bases). The V gene lost 3 bases and the J gene lost 2 bases, with 11 bases spanning the gap. The CDR3 sequence is 15 residues long. CDR1 is SGHNT, CDR2 YENEEA, per germline. The CDR3 DNA reads as TGTGCCAGCAGCTTCCGCAGGGTTCCCTACAATGAGCAGTTCTTC. Protein: CASSFRRVPYNEQFF. Full variable domain (outside the CDR3, taken from reference TRBV11-3 and TRBJ2-1): EAGVVQSPRYKIIEKKQPVAFWCNPISGHNTLYWYLQNLGQGPELLIRYENEEAVDDSQLPKDRFSAERLKGVDSTLKIQPAELGDSAVYLCASSFRRVPYNEQFFGPGTRLTVL.

V gene TRBV11-1 combines with J gene TRBJ1-1, with TRBD1 matching over 8 bases. J lost 3 bases, V lost 5 bases, and 17 bases had no gene match. The length of the CDR3 is 18 residues. Germline values: CDR1 SGHAT, CDR2 FQDESV (reference sequence). DNA of the CDR3: TGTGCCAGCAGCAAGAGCCGGGACAGGCAAATCGTGGACACTGAAGCTTTCTTT. Encoded protein: CASSKSRDRQIVDTEAFF.

The chain is built from TRBV9 and TRBJ2-4; TRBD2 matches 8 bases. CDR3 length equals 13 residues. Trimming at V came to 2 bases and at J to 15 bases, leaving 10 bases not matched to a gene. CDR1 SGDLS and CDR2 YYNGEE come from the germline V gene. CDR3 nucleotide sequence: TGTGCCAGCAGCGTGATTAGCGGGGACCTCTTGTACTTC. Its translation: CASSVISGDLLYF.

The chain links TRBV5-1 to TRBJ2-2; perhaps TRBD2 as D (7 bases). The CDR3 consists of 15 residues. Per the germline V gene, CDR1 is SGHRS and CDR2 is YFSETQ. Trimming stripped 6 bases from V and 4 bases from J, with 16 bases between. The CDR3 is CASTLRGAATGELFF. CDR3 DNA: TGCGCCAGCACCCTCCGGGGGGCGGCCACCGGGGAGCTGTTTTTT.

The gene calls are TRBV30 and TRBJ1-4, with D unresolved. CDR1 GTSNPN and CDR2 SVGIG come from the germline V gene (reference sequence). The CDR3 contains 13 residues. Trimming removed 5 bases from V and 11 bases from J, with 18 bases in between. The CDR3 spells CAWAAGTNFKLFF. The CDR3 DNA reads TGTGCCTGGGCGGCGGGAACTAACTTTAAACTGTTTTTT.

The chain recombines TRBV13 with TRBJ2-7, with TRBD1 matching over 10 bases. This CDR3 comprises 15 residues. From germline, CDR1 is PRHDT and CDR2 FYEKMQ (reference sequence). Losses at the gene ends were 7 bases for V and 1 base for J; bases not matched to a gene: 7. The CDR3 reads CASTPGQGISYEQYF. The CDR3 DNA follows: TGTGCCAGCACACCGGGACAGGGGATTTCCTACGAGCAGTACTTC.

Points on this clone: At the DNA level, this CDR3 is encoded by other sequences in the same sample as well. J is TRBJ1-5 and V is TRBV30; 8 bases line up with TRBD1. The CDR3 runs 13 residues. Per germline, CDR1 GTSNPN and CDR2 SVGIG (reference sequence). V shed 2 bases and J 7 bases; nucleotides not matched to a gene: 4. CDR3 in amino acids: CAWSQGAGQPQHF. DNA of the CDR3: TGTGCCTGGAGTCAGGGGGCAGGACAGCCCCAGCATTTT.

V and J are TRBV10-3 and TRBJ2-1, with 10 bases fitting TRBD2. This CDR3 is 13 amino acids long. Germline V CDR1 and CDR2: ENHRY, SYGVKD. J gave up 8 bases and V 11 bases, and 9 bases lay outside the gene matches. CDR3 sequence reads: CAAGSGGADEQFF. The CDR3 coding sequence is TGTGCCGCTGGAAGCGGGGGGGCGGATGAGCAGTTCTTC.

The chain has TRBV7-7 and TRBJ2-1, with 7 nucleotides matching TRBD1. This CDR3 spans 14 amino acids. Germline V gives CDR1 SSHAT, CDR2 FNYEAQ (reference sequence). V dropped 5 bases and J dropped 7; count of bases not matched to a gene: 8. The CDR3 DNA sequence: TGTGCCAGCAGCCCCTGGGCAGGGGGAAATGAGCAGTTCTTC. It codes for CASSPWAGGNEQFF.

The V gene is TRBV2, the J gene TRBJ2-7; 7 positions match TRBD2. This CDR3 spans 13 amino acids. The germline gives CDR1 SNHLY, CDR2 FYNNEI. V shed 11 bases and J 0 bases; nucleotides not matched to a gene: 7. This CDR3 reads CAGLGGDSYEQYF. DNA of the CDR3: TGTGCCGGTCTGGGGGGGGACTCCTACGAGCAGTACTTC.

This clone was detected a few times. The rearrangement uses TRBV6-6 and TRBJ2-1; 9 bases match TRBD2. This CDR3 has 16 amino acids. Germline CDR1 MNHNY, CDR2 SVGAGI (reference sequence). The V segment lost 4 bases and the J segment 4 bases; nucleotides outside the gene matches: 8. As DNA, the CDR3 is TGTGCCAGCAGTTCAGCGGGGGGCCCCTCTTACAATGAGCAGTTCTTC. Translation gives CASSSAGGPSYNEQFF.

The J gene is TRBJ2-7, the V gene TRBV6-1; 11 bases fit TRBD1. The length of the CDR3 is 15 residues. Trimming at V came to 5 bases and at J to 1 base, leaving 4 bases not matched to a gene. CDR1 and CDR2 from the germline V gene are MNHNS and SASEGT. DNA for the CDR3: TGTGCCAGCAGTTGGGGACAGGGGGTTTCCTACGAGCAGTACTTC. Translating gives CASSWGQGVSYEQYF.

This clone has just one count. The rearrangement uses TRBV9 and TRBJ2-3; D is unclear. In germline, CDR1 is SGDLS, CDR2 YYNGEE. This CDR3 spans 16 amino acids. V lost 9 bases and J 2 bases, leaving 22 bases between the germline ends. The DNA for the CDR3 is TGTGCCAACAATTCTTGGGCCTGGCAGGACACAGATACGCAGTATTTT. It codes for CANNSWAWQDTDTQYF.